This T cell receptor (beta chain) was recorded in a study of Graves' ophthalmopathy and Graves' hyperthyroidism. The sequenced template was RNA, covering the TCR beta CDR3 region. HTBI primers primed a first-round RT-PCR, and a second-round multiplex PCR followed. MiXCR was run by TCRdb on the multiplex PCR reads, yielding one entry per CDR3 protein. The table has about 160,000 distinct CDR3 sequences, less than 45% seen once; the top ten hold roughly 5.2%. This clonotype was seen at least ten times. A diagnosis was made from clinical symptoms together with serum thyroxine, TRAb, thyroid ultrasound and orbital computed tomography. V shed 10 bases and J 3 bases; nucleotides not matched to a gene: 10. From germline, CDR1 is MDHEN and CDR2 SYDVKM. The CDR3 consists of 14 residues.

Material: peripheral blood. This chain uses TRBV28 with TRBJ1-1; TRBD1 agrees at 8 bases. This sequence originates from a woman between 35 and 50 years old with Graves' ophthalmopathy. CDR3: CATFNQGAHTEAFF. In nucleotides, the CDR3 is TGTGCCACCTTCAACCAGGGGGCGCACACTGAAGCTTTCTTT.